One sample yielded the 31 T cell receptor beta chains listed below, sequenced in a study of T cell responses to AZD1222 COVID-19 vaccine. Assay used: immunoSEQ multiplex PCR; TCRdb lists only in-frame clones, some missing. The profile shows over 120,000 clones, more than 90% of them singletons. The source was peripheral blood, collected on day 0 of AZD1222 vaccination. Every receptor here comes from an adult in good health.

This rearrangement joins TRBV6-1 to TRBJ2-7; D may be TRBD1 (6 bases). Germline V gives CDR1 MNHNS, CDR2 SASEGT. The CDR3 runs 13 residues. Deletions cut 3 bases from V and 7 bases from J, with 13 bases between. The CDR3 protein is CASSDYREGEQYF. The CDR3 nucleotides are TGTGCCAGCAGTGATTACAGGGAAGGAGAGCAGTACTTC.

This chain joins TRBV5-4 and TRBJ1-1; TRBD1 is a possible D gene (6 bases). The germline CDR1 and CDR2 sequences are SGHNT and YYREEE (reference sequence). There are 14 residues in the CDR3. Trimming took off 2 bases at V and 1 base at J, with 9 bases between the two ends. The CDR3 sequence is CASSLYRENTEAFF. The CDR3 bases are TGTGCCAGCAGCTTATACAGGGAGAACACTGAAGCTTTCTTT.

The chain employs TRBV9 and TRBJ2-7; 8 bases align to TRBD1. Germline-derived CDR1 and CDR2 are SGDLS and YYNGEE. CDR3 length: 18 amino acids. V shed 3 bases, J shed 0 bases, and the junction held 14 bases outside the gene matches. The CDR3 loop reads CASSGGVGGQVSSYEQYF. CDR3 sequence (DNA): TGTGCCAGCAGCGGAGGGGTCGGGGGACAGGTATCCTCCTACGAGCAGTACTTC.

The rearrangement uses TRBV3-1 (or the pseudogene TRBV3-2) and TRBJ2-3; 9 positions match TRBD1. CDR1 LGHDT and CDR2 YNNKEL come from the germline V gene (reference sequence). The CDR3 length is 14 residues. After removal of 3 bases from V and 5 bases from J, the junction contained 3 bases not matched to a gene. Here the CDR3 DNA reads TGTGCCAGCAGCCAGAGGACAGGGGAAGATACGCAGTATTTT. Protein sequence: CASSQRTGEDTQYF.

J is TRBJ2-7 and V is TRBV3-1 (or the pseudogene TRBV3-2); 8 bases are shared with TRBD1. V lost 3 bases and J lost 4; bases outside the gene matches: 8. Germline V gives CDR1 LGHDT, CDR2 YNNKEL (reference sequence). The CDR3 has 15 residues. The CDR3 region has the DNA TGTGCCAGCAGCCATACAGGGGGACAGAGGTACGAGCAGTACTTC. This gives the protein CASSHTGGQRYEQYF.

The chain combines TRBV27 with TRBJ2-2; 12 nucleotides match TRBD1. CDR1 MNHEY and CDR2 SMNVEV come from the germline V gene (reference sequence). V dropped 6 bases and J dropped 5; count of bases not matched to a gene: 4. The CDR3 length is 15 residues. The CDR3 coding sequence is TGTGCCAGCAGCGGGACAGGGGGCAGGACCGGGGAGCTGTTTTTT. Translated, it gives CASSGTGGRTGELFF.

The CDR3 reads CASSPSRDRGTGELFF. The CDR3 DNA reads TGTGCCAGCTCACCAAGCCGGGACAGGGGTACCGGGGAGCTGTTTTTT. The genes are TRBV18 and TRBJ2-2, with 10 bases lining up with TRBD1. Germline V lookup: CDR1 KGHSH, CDR2 LQKENI. The CDR3 extends over 16 amino acids. The junction had 5 bases not matched to a gene; V was cut back by 2 bases and J by 5 bases.

V and J are TRBV13 and TRBJ2-7; 8 bases are shared with TRBD2. Germline CDR1 is PRHDT and CDR2 is FYEKMQ (reference sequence). V lost 1 base to trimming and J lost 7 bases; unmatched junction nucleotides: 9. This CDR3 has 15 residues. This CDR3 reads CASSLETGGPGEQYF. In DNA form, the CDR3 reads TGTGCCAGCAGCTTAGAAACGGGAGGGCCGGGGGAGCAGTACTTC.

The V gene is TRBV15, the J gene TRBJ1-1; the D is unclear. The CDR3 sequence is 13 residues long. Germline V CDR1 and CDR2: LNHNV, YYDKDF (reference sequence). Trimming cost V 1 base and J 11 bases, with 14 bases left between them. CDR3 protein: CATSRAPQEEAFF. CDR3 bases: TGTGCCACCAGCAGAGCACCCCAGGAGGAGGCTTTCTTT.

The CDR3 DNA follows: TGTGCCAGCAGCTTAACTAAAAGTTGGGTTGGAGCTTTCTTT. Translating it yields CASSLTKSWVGAFF. This sequence joins TRBV7-3 and TRBJ1-1; D gene uncertain. CDR1 is SGHTA, CDR2 FQGTGA, per germline. The length of the CDR3 is 14 residues. Trimming stripped 0 bases from V and 10 bases from J, with 15 bases between.

Written as DNA, the CDR3 is TGTGCCACCAGTGATTCGCGAGGGGGAGACACTGAAGCTTTCTTT. Its translation is CATSDSRGGDTEAFF. The chain employs TRBV24-1 and TRBJ1-1; possibly TRBD1 for D (6 bases). The germline CDR1 and CDR2 sequences are KGHDR and SFDVKD. This CDR3 is built from 15 residues. The V end lost 2 bases, the J end lost 3 bases, and 12 bases lay between the germline ends.

The J gene is TRBJ1-5, the V gene TRBV9; 12 nucleotides match TRBD1. The CDR3 extends over 15 amino acids. V dropped 3 bases and J dropped 5; count of bases not matched to a gene: 3. CDR1 and CDR2 (germline): SGDLS, YYNGEE. CDR3 DNA sequence: TGTGCCAGCAGCGCTGGGACAGGGGGCTATCAGCCCCAGCATTTT. It is translated as CASSAGTGGYQPQHF. Filled out from reference TRBV9 and TRBJ1-5, the complete variable domain reads DSGVTQTPKHLITATGQRVTLRCSPRSGDLSVYWYQQSLDQGLQFLIQYYNGEERAKGNILERFSAQQFPDLHSELNLSSLELGDSALYFCASSAGTGGYQPQHFGDGTRLSIL.

V is TRBV30 and J is TRBJ1-2; D is uncertain. The CDR3 sequence is 13 residues long. V lost 5 bases, J lost 7 bases, and 17 bases lay in between. Germline V lookup: CDR1 GTSNPN, CDR2 SVGIG (reference sequence). The CDR3 DNA reads as TGTGCCTGGGCGGTGGTCATGGATACTGGCTACACCTTC. Its translation: CAWAVVMDTGYTF. The entire variable domain, with the rest obtained from reference TRBV30 and TRBJ1-2, is as follows: SQTIHQWPATLVQPVGSPLSLECTVEGTSNPNLYWYRQAAGRGLQLLFYSVGIGQISSEVPQNLSASRPQDRQFILSSKKLLLSDSGFYLCAWAVVMDTGYTFGSGTRLTVV.

The gene calls are TRBV7-9 and TRBJ2-5; D unresolved. This CDR3 is 13 amino acids long. Germline CDR1 and CDR2: SEHNR and FQNEAQ (reference sequence). The V and J ends lost 4 bases and 1 base respectively, with 7 bases between them. The CDR3 sequence is CASSSGGQETQYF. DNA for the CDR3: TGTGCCAGCAGCTCGGGCGGCCAAGAGACCCAGTACTTC.

CDR3 nucleotides: TGTGCCAGCAGCTTCCCCTCAGGCCTAGCGCCGAACACCGGGGAGCTGTTTTTT. Its protein product is CASSFPSGLAPNTGELFF. This chain joins TRBV11-2 and TRBJ2-2; D perhaps matches TRBD2 (6 bases). The CDR3 is made up of 18 amino acids. Germline values: CDR1 SGHAT, CDR2 FQNNGV. The V end lost 3 bases, the J end lost 0 bases, and 17 bases lay between the germline ends.

V is TRBV4-1 and J is TRBJ1-5, with a weak D call TRBD1 (5 bases). CDR3 length: 16 residues. Germline CDR1 and CDR2: MGHRA and YSYEKL. V lost 1 base to trimming and J lost 2 bases, with 12 bases between them. CDR3 nucleotide sequence: TGCGCCAGCAGCCAAGTCCAGGGCGTGGGCAATCAGCCCCAGCATTTT. It specifies CASSQVQGVGNQPQHF.

The V call is TRBV6-5, the J call TRBJ2-4; D is undetermined. CDR1 is MNHEY, CDR2 SVGAGI, per germline. The CDR3 is 13 residues long. V lost 6 bases, J lost 0 bases, and 6 bases lay in between. The DNA for the CDR3 is TGTGCCAGCAGCCCGGGAGCCAAAAACATTCAGTACTTC. As protein: CASSPGAKNIQYF.

The chain recombines TRBV5-1 with TRBJ1-6; D is unclear. The CDR3 contains 15 residues. Trimming took 6 bases from V and 6 from J, leaving 16 bases between them. Germline V lookup: CDR1 SGHRS, CDR2 YFSETQ. In DNA, the CDR3 is TGCGCCAGCACTCACGATGACAATCGTAATTCACCCCTCCACTTT. This codes for CASTHDDNRNSPLHF. The variable domain in full, completed from reference TRBV5-1 and TRBJ1-6, reads KAGVTQTPRYLIKTRGQQVTLSCSPISGHRSVSWYQQTPGQGLQFLFEYFSETQRNKGNFPGRFSGRQFSNSRSEMNVSTLELGDSALYLCASTHDDNRNSPLHFGNGTRLTVT.

The V and J genes are TRBV4-2 and TRBJ1-2; D ambiguous. The germline V and J ends were trimmed by 3 bases and 8 bases, with 13 bases remaining between them. The CDR3 contains 13 residues. CDR1 and CDR2 from the germline V gene are LGHNA and YNFKEQ. The CDR3 coding sequence is TGTGCCAGCAGCCAGGATAGGTCTGGGGGCTACACCTTC. Protein sequence: CASSQDRSGGYTF.

The gene calls are TRBV5-1 and TRBJ1-1; D is perhaps TRBD1 (5 bases). The germline V gene has CDR1 SGHRS and CDR2 YFSETQ. V was trimmed by 3 bases and J by 0 bases, leaving 6 bases between them. The CDR3 extends over 13 amino acids. CDR3 coding DNA: TGCGCCAGCAGCTGGGACTTGAACACTGAAGCTTTCTTT. Encoded protein: CASSWDLNTEAFF.

The chain has TRBV5-1 and TRBJ2-1, with TRBD2 matching over 7 bases. The CDR3 is 14 amino acids. CDR1 and CDR2 from the germline V gene are SGHRS and YFSETQ. Losses at the gene ends were 4 bases for V and 6 bases for J; bases not matched to a gene: 7. The CDR3 protein is CASSSGTLSNEQFF. The CDR3 DNA sequence: TGCGCCAGCAGCAGCGGGACCTTATCCAATGAGCAGTTCTTC.

This clone was seen a single time. The chain couples TRBV3-1 (or the pseudogene TRBV3-2) to TRBJ2-7; 11 bases are a match to TRBD2. This CDR3 contains 17 residues. After removal of 0 bases from V and 2 bases from J, the junction contained 6 bases not matched to a gene. CDR1 and CDR2 (germline): LGHDT, YNNKEL (reference sequence). This CDR3 is CASSQEAGTSGPYEQYF. DNA for the CDR3: TGTGCCAGCAGCCAAGAAGCCGGGACTAGCGGACCCTACGAGCAGTACTTC.

CDR3 nucleotide sequence: TGTGCCAGCAGCCCCGGGACTAGCGGCACAGATACGCAGTATTTT. It translates to CASSPGTSGTDTQYF. The V and J genes are TRBV5-8 and TRBJ2-3; the match to TRBD2 covers 10 bases. The germline V gene encodes CDR1 SGHTS and CDR2 YDEGEE. J lost 1 base, V lost 4 bases, and 3 bases had no gene match. The length of the CDR3 is 15 residues.

As concerns this clone: The conserved phenylalanine or tryptophan normally closing the CDR3 is absent here, so this likely arose from a read error. Because the CDR3's place on the DNA is in doubt, the DNA is left out and the CDR3 is given as listed by TCRdb. The chain joins TRBV21-1 to TRBJ1-5. TRBV21-1 is a known pseudogene. Both ends counted, the CDR3 spans 13 residues. The CDR3 is CASSLTVTEADMG.

This chain connects TRBV6-2 or TRBV6-3 to TRBJ2-7; 7 bases line up with TRBD1. J gave up 6 bases and V 4 bases, and 12 bases lay outside the gene matches. Germline lookup yields CDR1 MNHEY and CDR2 SVGEGT. This CDR3 contains 15 residues. The CDR3 loop reads CASSSLLKQGLEQYF. DNA for the CDR3: TGTGCCAGCAGTTCCCTCCTAAAACAGGGGCTCGAGCAGTACTTC.

The V call is TRBV5-5, the J call TRBJ2-1; TRBD2 agrees at 8 bases. The germline V gene encodes CDR1 SGHKS and CDR2 YYEKEE (reference sequence). V lost 1 base to trimming and J lost 3 bases; unmatched junction nucleotides: 3. The CDR3 has 15 amino acids. The CDR3, as DNA: TGTGCCAGCAGCTTGAGAGCGGGAGACTACAATGAGCAGTTCTTC. Its protein is CASSLRAGDYNEQFF.

CDR3 residues: CASMGRAVNTEAFF. In DNA form, the CDR3 reads TGTGCCAGCATGGGGAGGGCGGTGAACACTGAAGCTTTCTTT. V gene TRBV6-6 combines with J gene TRBJ1-1; D gene uncertain. The CDR3 sequence is 14 residues long. The germline CDR1 and CDR2 sequences are MNHNY and SVGAGI (reference sequence). Deletions cut 7 bases from V and 0 bases from J, with 12 bases between.

This chain links TRBV19 with TRBJ2-7; perhaps TRBD1 as D (6 bases). V shed 4 bases and J shed 1 base, with 11 bases lying between them. CDR1 and CDR2 from the germline V gene are LNHDA and SQIVND (reference sequence). The CDR3 has 14 amino acids. CDR3 amino acids: CASSSRDKSYEQYF. CDR3 sequence (DNA): TGTGCCAGTAGTAGCCGGGACAAGTCCTACGAGCAGTACTTC.

The chain joins TRBV20-1 to TRBJ2-3; D gene uncertain. The germline gives CDR1 DFQATT, CDR2 SNEGSKA (reference sequence). This CDR3 spans 13 amino acids. Trimming stripped 3 bases from V and 0 bases from J, with 7 bases between. CDR3 nucleotides: TGCAGTGCTAGTTTAACTAGCACAGATACGCAGTATTTT. This gives the protein CSASLTSTDTQYF.

The V gene is TRBV9, the J gene TRBJ1-5; D is possibly TRBD1 (5 bases). Germline V gives CDR1 SGDLS, CDR2 YYNGEE. V lost 3 bases to trimming and J lost 6 bases, with 16 bases between them. The CDR3 sequence is 15 residues long. CDR3 in amino acids: CASSGGDLPGQPQHF. For the CDR3, the DNA is TGTGCCAGCAGCGGTGGGGACCTCCCGGGTCAGCCCCAGCATTTT.

J is TRBJ1-2 and V is TRBV7-8, with TRBD1 as a possible D gene (6 bases). The CDR3 totals 16 residues. The V end was cut by 1 base, the J end by 0 bases, with 12 bases between. Germline CDR1 and CDR2: SGHVS and FQNEAQ. The CDR3 bases are TGTGCCAGCAGCTTAGGTCCCGGGACACCTAACTATGGCTACACCTTC. It yields the protein CASSLGPGTPNYGYTF.